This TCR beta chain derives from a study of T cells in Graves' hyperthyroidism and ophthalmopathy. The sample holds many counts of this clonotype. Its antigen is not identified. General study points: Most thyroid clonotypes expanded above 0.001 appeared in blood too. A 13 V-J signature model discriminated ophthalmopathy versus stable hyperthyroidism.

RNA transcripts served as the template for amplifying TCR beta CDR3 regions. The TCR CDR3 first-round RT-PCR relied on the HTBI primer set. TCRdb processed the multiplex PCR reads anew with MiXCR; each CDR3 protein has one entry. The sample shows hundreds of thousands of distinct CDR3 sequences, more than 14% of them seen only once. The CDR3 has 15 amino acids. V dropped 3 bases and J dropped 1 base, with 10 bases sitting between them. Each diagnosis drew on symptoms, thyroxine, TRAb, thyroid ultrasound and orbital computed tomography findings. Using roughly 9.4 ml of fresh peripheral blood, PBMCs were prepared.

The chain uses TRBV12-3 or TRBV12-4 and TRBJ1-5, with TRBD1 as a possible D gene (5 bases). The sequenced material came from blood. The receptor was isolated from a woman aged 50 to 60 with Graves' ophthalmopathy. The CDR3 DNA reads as TGTGCCAGCAGTTTGTTTGGGGGGAGCAATCAGCCCCAGCATTTT. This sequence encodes CASSLFGGSNQPQHF.